This T cell receptor (beta chain) was sequenced for a study of Ad26.COV2.S vaccination and SARS-CoV-2 variants. Noted treatment: roughly 18 received Ad26.COV2.S at low or high dose, single or two shots; 5 received placebo; per-sample allocation not given. The investigators took samples on day 63 after the first vaccine or placebo injection. The protocol was immunoSEQ multiplex PCR, while the TCRdb copy is restricted to in-frame clones and leaves out a portion. This sample has around 420,000 clones, with approximately 87% found just once. With 5 bases removed from V and 3 bases from J, the gap between germline ends came to 11 bases. Germline V CDR1 and CDR2: SQVTM, ANQGSEA. The CDR3 is 14 amino acids.

The chain recombines TRBV29-1 with TRBJ1-6; TRBD1 is a possible D gene (5 bases). The sequenced sample was peripheral blood, obtained in a trial of Ad26.COV2.S vaccine versus placebo. The source is a person aged 18-65 years who received the Ad26.COV2.S COVID-19 vaccine or a placebo. CDR3 nucleotide sequence: TGCAGCGTTCCGGAGGGGATCTATAATTCACCCCTCCACTTT. It yields the protein CSVPEGIYNSPLHF.